Presented here are 14 T cell receptor beta chains from one specimen sequenced in a study of cytomegalovirus exposure and HLA in healthy donors. The PCR had 60 Vbeta and 13 Jbeta primers. The assay was immunoSEQ multiplex PCR, and TCRdb's table has in-frame clones only and misses some. This table lists 200,000 or so clones. Material: PBMCs. Every receptor here comes from a girl aged 2-15 years in good health and CMV-seropositive.

The rearrangement links TRBV7-2 to TRBJ2-1; possibly TRBD1 for D (5 bases). Germline CDR1 is SGHTA and CDR2 is FQGNSA. CDR3 length: 13 amino acids. Between the trimmed V and J ends, which lost 3 bases and 8 bases, there was a span of 11 bases. The CDR3 DNA reads TGTGCCAGCAGCTTTAGCAGGGTGGATGAGCAGTTCTTC. Translated: CASSFSRVDEQFF. The entire variable domain, with the rest obtained from reference TRBV7-2 and TRBJ2-1, is as follows: GAGVSQSPSNKVTEKGKDVELRCDPISGHTALYWYRQSLGQGLEFLIYFQGNSAPDKSGLPSDRFSAERTGGSVSTLTIQRTQQEDSAVYLCASSFSRVDEQFFGPGTRLTVL.

This chain joins TRBV7-8 and TRBJ2-2; 7 bases line up with TRBD2. This CDR3 is 15 amino acids long. Germline CDR1 and CDR2: SGHVS and FQNEAQ. Trimming at V came to 5 bases and at J to 5 bases, leaving 8 bases not matched to a gene. CDR3 in amino acids: CASSPSSGGTGELFF. In DNA, the CDR3 is TGTGCCAGCAGCCCTAGTTCGGGAGGAACCGGGGAGCTGTTTTTT.

V and J are TRBV10-3 and TRBJ1-4, with TRBD1 matching 7 bases. In germline, CDR1 is ENHRY, CDR2 SYGVKD. Unmatched junction bases numbered 7, after V lost 10 bases and J lost 5 bases. This CDR3 is 13 amino acids long. The CDR3 sequence is CATRDRVNEKLFF. CDR3 coding DNA: TGTGCCACCAGAGACAGGGTAAATGAAAAACTGTTTTTT.

This chain connects TRBV6-5 to TRBJ2-7; weak D call: TRBD2 (5 bases). The germline V and J ends were trimmed by 7 bases and 5 bases, with 15 bases remaining between them. Germline CDR1 is MNHEY and CDR2 is SVGAGI. The CDR3 loop spans 13 amino acids. CDR3 in DNA: TGTGCCAGCACGGGAACCCAAGGCAACGAGCAGTACTTC. Translation: CASTGTQGNEQYF.

The chain links TRBV7-2 to TRBJ2-7, with 13 bases that match TRBD2. The CDR3 has 17 residues. J lost 4 bases, V lost 5 bases, and 11 bases had no gene match. CDR1 and CDR2 from the germline V gene are SGHTA and FQGNSA. The CDR3 protein is CASSPTGTSGMRYEQYF. CDR3 DNA: TGTGCCAGCAGCCCGACCGGGACTAGCGGGATGCGGTACGAGCAGTACTTC.

The gene calls are TRBV15 and TRBJ2-4; possibly TRBD2 for D (5 bases). This CDR3 contains 15 residues. Germline V gene sequence: CDR1 LNHNV, CDR2 YYDKDF (reference sequence). Trimming removed 6 bases from V and 0 bases from J, with 12 bases in between. This CDR3 reads CATRDGELAKNIQYF. The CDR3, as DNA: TGTGCCACCAGGGACGGGGAACTAGCCAAAAACATTCAGTACTTC.

The J gene is TRBJ1-5, the V gene TRBV4-2, with D unresolved. Germline V gives CDR1 LGHNA, CDR2 YNFKEQ. V was trimmed by 1 base and J by 3 bases, leaving 4 bases between them. The CDR3 contains 13 residues. This CDR3 is CASSQVSNQPQHF. In DNA form, the CDR3 reads TGTGCCAGCAGCCAAGTCTCCAATCAGCCCCAGCATTTT.

V is TRBV10-3 and J is TRBJ1-3, with D unclear. Trimming removed 6 bases at V and 1 base at J, with 16 bases between. The V gene's germline CDR1 is ENHRY and CDR2 SYGVKD. The length of the CDR3 is 16 residues. In DNA form, the CDR3 reads TGTGCCATCAGCGCTACCTCGACGGGATCTGGAAACACCATATATTTT. This encodes CAISATSTGSGNTIYF.

This chain links TRBV27 with TRBJ2-7; 9 positions match TRBD2. Trimming at V came to 3 bases and at J to 7 bases, leaving 7 bases not matched to a gene. The germline CDR1 and CDR2 sequences are MNHEY and SMNVEV (reference sequence). CDR3 length equals 14 residues. CDR3 region: CASSFGGRAREQYF. CDR3 DNA sequence: TGTGCCAGCAGTTTTGGCGGGAGGGCCCGAGAGCAGTACTTC.

The chain links TRBV28 to TRBJ2-2, with 8 bases lining up with TRBD2. The germline V gene has CDR1 MDHEN and CDR2 SYDVKM. J was trimmed by 2 bases and V by 4 bases; bases with no gene match: 9. This CDR3 is built from 17 residues. The CDR3 DNA reads TGTGCCAGCAGTTCCCTTCTAGCGGGCCCCAACACCGGGGAGCTGTTTTTT. As protein: CASSSLLAGPNTGELFF. The full variable domain, rest sourced from reference TRBV28 and TRBJ2-2, is DVKVTQSSRYLVKRTGEKVFLECVQDMDHENMFWYRQDPGLGLRLIYFSYDVKMKEKGDIPEGYSVSREKKERFSLILESASTNQTSMYLCASSSLLAGPNTGELFFGEGSRLTVL.

The chain carries TRBV4-2 and TRBJ2-5; perhaps TRBD2 as D (6 bases). Germline V CDR1 and CDR2: LGHNA, YNFKEQ. CDR3 length equals 15 residues. V was clipped by 0 bases and J by 0 bases, with 8 bases between them. The CDR3 coding sequence is TGTGCCAGCAGCCAAGATCGGGGGTACCAAGAGACCCAGTACTTC. Its translation is CASSQDRGYQETQYF.

The chain uses TRBV2 and TRBJ2-5; the D is unclear. Trimming took off 11 bases at V and 0 bases at J, with 7 bases between the two ends. Germline V CDR1 and CDR2: SNHLY, FYNNEI. The CDR3 length is 11 residues. As DNA, the CDR3 is TGTGCCTTACGCGACCAAGAGACCCAGTACTTC. Its translation: CALRDQETQYF. Looking up the rest from reference TRBV2 and TRBJ2-5 gives the full variable domain: EPEVTQTPSHQVTQMGQEVILRCVPISNHLYFYWYRQILGQKVEFLVSFYNNEISEKSEIFDDQFSVERPDGSNFTLKIRSTKLEDSAMYFCALRDQETQYFGPGTRLLVL.

The chain joins TRBV19 to TRBJ1-5; D remains unclear. Germline V gives CDR1 LNHDA, CDR2 SQIVND (reference sequence). Trimming took off 4 bases at V and 4 bases at J, with 11 bases between the two ends. CDR3 length: 14 amino acids. The CDR3 here is CASSTEARNQPQHF. The CDR3 DNA follows: TGTGCCAGTAGTACCGAGGCGAGAAATCAGCCCCAGCATTTT.

Regarding this clone: A read error may produce the germline difference seen at one junction end. The same CDR3 arises from other DNA sequences in this sample as well. V usage is TRBV10-2 and J usage is TRBJ2-7, with D unresolved. This CDR3 comprises 11 residues. Germline V gene sequence: CDR1 WSHSY, CDR2 SAAADI. The CDR3, as DNA: TGCGCCAGCAGTCAGTCCTACGAGCAGTACTTC. It yields the protein CASSQSYEQYF.